This entry lists 25 T cell receptor beta chains sequenced from one sample in a study of T cells in Graves' hyperthyroidism and ophthalmopathy. RNA transcripts served as the template for amplifying TCR beta CDR3 regions. First-round RT-PCR with HTBI primers amplified the TCR CDR3 region. In TCRdb, the multiplex PCR reads were re-called with MiXCR into one record per CDR3 protein. The sample yields hundreds of thousands of distinct CDR3 sequences, approximately 15% seen once. Sequenced material: blood. These receptors were collected from a woman aged 50 to 60 with Graves' ophthalmopathy.

The V call is TRBV25-1, the J call TRBJ1-2; 7 positions agree with TRBD1. The CDR3 is 14 residues long. Losses at the gene ends were 11 bases for V and 2 bases for J; bases not matched to a gene: 11. Germline CDR1 and CDR2: MGHDK and SYGVNS. The CDR3 region has the DNA TGTGCCTCCCAAGGGCAGGGGGAAAACTATGGCTACACCTTC. As protein: CASQGQGENYGYTF.

V usage is TRBV19 and J usage is TRBJ1-1, with D tentatively TRBD1 (5 bases). The CDR3 has 14 residues. V dropped 5 bases and J dropped 2 bases, with 12 bases sitting between them. Germline CDR1 LNHDA, CDR2 SQIVND (reference sequence). The CDR3 spells CASSLGRDNTEAFF. The CDR3 coding sequence is TGTGCCAGTAGTTTGGGCAGGGATAACACTGAAGCTTTCTTT.

Only one count was recorded for this clonotype. A single base separates this from a much larger clone, so it may be a read error. The V call is TRBV29-1, the J call TRBJ1-5; D might be TRBD1 (6 bases). With 7 bases removed from V and 4 bases from J, the gap between germline ends came to 14 bases. Germline lookup yields CDR1 SQVTM and CDR2 ANQGSEA. This CDR3 has 13 amino acids. The CDR3 region has the DNA TGCAGCGCTGCCCGGGACAAAAATCAGCCCCAGCATTTT. Residues: CSAARDKNQPQHF.

This clonotype showed up many times. The chain has TRBV28 and TRBJ2-3; 15 nucleotides line up with TRBD2. The CDR3 is 16 residues long. The germline gives CDR1 MDHEN, CDR2 SYDVKM. The junction had 6 bases not matched to a gene; V was cut back by 7 bases and J by 4 bases. The CDR3 reads CASTMGTSGRPDTQYF. CDR3 DNA sequence: TGTGCCAGCACCATGGGGACTAGCGGGAGGCCAGATACGCAGTATTTT.

V gene TRBV27 combines with J gene TRBJ2-2; no clear D gene. V was shortened by 2 bases and J by 5 bases, with 12 bases between the two germline ends. The CDR3 extends over 15 amino acids. Germline lookup yields CDR1 MNHEY and CDR2 SMNVEV (reference sequence). The CDR3 sequence: CASSLVRTRTGELFF. The CDR3 DNA sequence: TGTGCCAGCAGTTTAGTGAGAACGAGGACCGGGGAGCTGTTTTTT.

At least ten counts were recorded for this clonotype. V is TRBV28 and J is TRBJ2-5, with 8 bases matching TRBD1. Germline V gene data show CDR1 as MDHEN and CDR2 as SYDVKM. CDR3 length: 16 residues. Trimming took 4 bases from V and 1 from J; bases not matched to a gene: 8. The CDR3 DNA sequence: TGTGCCAGCAGTTACCAGGGGACAGGACCCCAAGAGACCCAGTACTTC. This sequence encodes CASSYQGTGPQETQYF.

The sample holds many counts of this clonotype. The rearrangement links TRBV29-1 to TRBJ1-5; 7 bases align to TRBD1. Trimming cost V 4 bases and J 0 bases; bases outside gene matches: 3. Germline V CDR1 and CDR2: SQVTM, ANQGSEA. The CDR3 consists of 14 residues. CDR3 residues: CSVATGNSNQPQHF. CDR3 DNA: TGCAGCGTTGCGACAGGGAATAGCAATCAGCCCCAGCATTTT. The full variable domain, in which reference TRBV29-1 and TRBJ1-5 provide the parts outside the CDR3, is SAVISQKPSRDICQRGTSLTIQCQVDSQVTMMFWYRQQPGQSLTLIATANQGSEATYESGFVIDKFPISRPNLTFSTLTVSNMSPEDSSIYLCSVATGNSNQPQHFGDGTRLSIL.

V usage is TRBV6-1 and J usage is TRBJ2-2; 12 nucleotides match TRBD2. Germline V gene data show CDR1 as MNHNS and CDR2 as SASEGT. The CDR3 has 16 residues. Trimming took 6 bases from V and 4 from J; bases not matched to a gene: 6. In DNA, the CDR3 is TGTGCCAGCAGAACCATACTAGCGGGAGGCACCGGGGAGCTGTTTTTT. As protein: CASRTILAGGTGELFF.

This clonotype was counted many times. This rearrangement joins TRBV20-1 to TRBJ2-2, with 7 nucleotides matching TRBD1. CDR1 and CDR2 from the germline V gene are DFQATT and SNEGSKA (reference sequence). With V trimmed by 2 bases and J by 2 bases, 2 bases remained unmatched. The CDR3 has 14 amino acids. This chain's CDR3 is CSARQGVNTGELFF. The CDR3 region has the DNA TGCAGTGCTAGACAGGGGGTAAACACCGGGGAGCTGTTTTTT.

In its sample, this clonotype was seen many times. The V gene is TRBV30, the J gene TRBJ2-4, with D possibly being TRBD2 (6 bases). Germline values: CDR1 GTSNPN, CDR2 SVGIG (reference sequence). V gave up 1 base and J gave up 0 bases, with 7 bases separating them. CDR3 length: 14 amino acids. The CDR3 bases are TGTGCCTGGAGTGGGGGGGTAGCCAAAAACATTCAGTACTTC. It is translated as CAWSGGVAKNIQYF. Based on the CDR3 plus reference TRBV30 and TRBJ2-4, the full variable domain is SQTIHQWPATLVQPVGSPLSLECTVEGTSNPNLYWYRQAAGRGLQLLFYSVGIGQISSEVPQNLSASRPQDRQFILSSKKLLLSDSGFYLCAWSGGVAKNIQYFGAGTRLSVL.

This clonotype showed up just a few times. The rearrangement joins TRBV28 to TRBJ1-6; D uncertain. V lost 6 bases and J lost 6, with 6 bases in between. The CDR3 spans 12 residues. Germline assignment: CDR1 MDHEN and CDR2 SYDVKM. For the CDR3, the DNA is TGTGCCAGCAGGGACCTTAATTCACCCCTCCACTTT. Translation gives CASRDLNSPLHF.

This clonotype came up many times. This rearrangement joins TRBV20-1 to TRBJ1-2, with D possibly being TRBD1 (6 bases). Germline CDR1 reads DFQATT; CDR2 reads SNEGSKA (reference sequence). The ends were cut back, 4 bases at V and 1 base at J, with 16 bases in the middle. CDR3 size: 15 residues. The CDR3 reads CSATVFQGINYGYTF. The CDR3 nucleotides read TGCAGTGCTACAGTATTTCAGGGGATTAACTATGGCTACACCTTC.

At least ten counts were recorded for this clonotype. The J gene is TRBJ2-7, the V gene TRBV28; TRBD1 matches at 7 bases. Germline V gene data show CDR1 as MDHEN and CDR2 as SYDVKM. Trimming cost V 6 bases and J 7 bases; bases outside gene matches: 9. The CDR3 consists of 13 residues. The CDR3 DNA reads as TGTGCCAGCAGAAGTGACAGGGTGAGAGAGCAGTACTTC. It yields the protein CASRSDRVREQYF.

This clonotype was counted between two and nine times. This sequence joins TRBV2 and TRBJ2-7; no firm D call. The CDR3 contains 13 residues. Looked up from germline, CDR1 is SNHLY and CDR2 is FYNNEI. With 3 bases removed from V and 4 bases from J, the gap between germline ends came to 10 bases. The CDR3 sequence is CASSDYAGYEQYF. The CDR3 DNA reads TGTGCCAGCAGTGATTATGCTGGATACGAGCAGTACTTC.

In this sample, this clonotype turned up a few times. The chain uses TRBV4-1 and TRBJ1-4, with a weak D call TRBD1 (5 bases). Germline V lookup: CDR1 MGHRA, CDR2 YSYEKL. Trimming stripped 4 bases from V and 2 bases from J, with 14 bases between. The CDR3 loop spans 16 amino acids. The CDR3 DNA follows: TGCGCCAGCAGCCCACGTTCCGGGGGGACTAATGAAAAACTGTTTTTT. It encodes CASSPRSGGTNEKLFF.

This clonotype was counted ten times or more. The V call is TRBV18, the J call TRBJ1-1, with a weak D call TRBD1 (5 bases). This CDR3 region has 15 residues. The germline CDR1 and CDR2 sequences are KGHSH and LQKENI. V gave up 4 bases and J gave up 1 base, with 13 bases separating them. The CDR3 protein is CASSQLQGTNTEAFF. As DNA, the CDR3 is TGTGCCAGCTCACAGCTGCAGGGAACGAACACTGAAGCTTTCTTT.

V is TRBV27 and J is TRBJ2-3; D unresolved. The V end was cut by 5 bases, the J end by 7 bases, with 13 bases between. Germline-derived CDR1 and CDR2 are MNHEY and SMNVEV (reference sequence). The CDR3 is made up of 13 amino acids. CDR3 loop: CASSLQEHNTQYF. The CDR3 bases are TGTGCCAGCAGTCTACAAGAGCATAATACGCAGTATTTT.

The rearrangement uses TRBV20-1 and TRBJ2-7; D may be TRBD2 (5 bases). The CDR3 is 11 residues long. V lost 6 bases and J 5 bases, leaving 11 bases between the germline ends. In germline, CDR1 is DFQATT, CDR2 SNEGSKA (reference sequence). The CDR3 protein is CSAKKRDEQYF. Written as DNA, the CDR3 is TGCAGTGCAAAAAAGAGGGACGAGCAGTACTTC.

This clonotype was picked up a small number of times. The chain combines TRBV29-1 with TRBJ1-2, with D possibly matching TRBD1 (6 bases). The CDR3 contains 14 residues. V lost 4 bases and J lost 5, with 17 bases in between. Germline lookup yields CDR1 SQVTM and CDR2 ANQGSEA. The DNA for the CDR3 is TGCAGCGTTGGGACAGTACTTTCCGTTTATGGCTACACCTTC. This translates into CSVGTVLSVYGYTF. Looking up the rest from reference TRBV29-1 and TRBJ1-2 gives the full variable domain: SAVISQKPSRDICQRGTSLTIQCQVDSQVTMMFWYRQQPGQSLTLIATANQGSEATYESGFVIDKFPISRPNLTFSTLTVSNMSPEDSSIYLCSVGTVLSVYGYTFGSGTRLTVV.

The chain is built from TRBV28 and TRBJ2-7; 10 positions agree with TRBD2. The CDR3 runs to 16 residues. Germline-derived CDR1 and CDR2 are MDHEN and SYDVKM. Germline trimming cut 2 bases from V and 1 base from J; bases unmatched to any gene: 5. The CDR3 loop is CASSLRSSGGSYEQYF. The DNA for the CDR3 is TGTGCCAGCAGTTTAAGGTCTAGCGGGGGTTCCTACGAGCAGTACTTC.

V usage is TRBV7-2 and J usage is TRBJ1-2; perhaps TRBD1 as D (6 bases). The CDR3 extends over 16 amino acids. The germline V gene has CDR1 SGHTA and CDR2 FQGNSA. Deletions cut 4 bases from V and 1 base from J, with 16 bases between. The CDR3 region has the DNA TGTGCCAGCAGCTCCGGGGGGGCGGGGATTAACTATGGCTACACCTTC. Translating gives CASSSGGAGINYGYTF.

This clonotype was counted ten times or more. The V and J genes are TRBV29-1 and TRBJ1-1; D ambiguous. The CDR3 totals 12 residues. V was shortened by 7 bases and J by 2 bases, with 11 bases between the two germline ends. Germline CDR1 and CDR2: SQVTM and ANQGSEA. This CDR3 is CSAGETNTEAFF. CDR3 in DNA: TGCAGCGCCGGGGAGACAAACACTGAAGCTTTCTTT.

This clonotype was recorded at least ten times. V and J are TRBV18 and TRBJ2-7; 8 positions match TRBD2. Looked up from germline, CDR1 is KGHSH and CDR2 is LQKENI. The CDR3 sequence is 15 residues long. Unmatched junction bases numbered 8, after V lost 1 base and J lost 6 bases. The CDR3 protein is CASSPQSGSASEQYF. The CDR3 nucleotides are TGTGCCAGCTCACCACAAAGCGGGAGCGCCAGCGAGCAGTACTTC.

At least ten counts were recorded for this clonotype. The chain employs TRBV28 and TRBJ1-1, with TRBD1 identical over 7 bases. The length of the CDR3 is 13 residues. Germline CDR1 and CDR2: MDHEN and SYDVKM. Losses at the gene ends were 3 bases for V and 10 bases for J; bases not matched to a gene: 8. The CDR3 nucleotides read TGTGCCAGCAGTTTCGTCCGGGCAGGGGGAGCTTTCTTT. It yields the protein CASSFVRAGGAFF.

This clonotype has only a few counts. The chain combines TRBV20-1 with TRBJ2-7; 8 positions match TRBD1. This CDR3 is built from 13 residues. Germline assignment: CDR1 DFQATT and CDR2 SNEGSKA (reference sequence). The junction had 10 bases not matched to a gene; V was cut back by 5 bases and J by 7 bases. The CDR3 DNA is TGCAGTGCTGGCAGGGGGCCGGTTCGGGAGCAGTACTTC. This gives the protein CSAGRGPVREQYF.